These 5 T cell receptor beta chains were sequenced from one sample in a study of shared clonotypes between healthy human individuals. TCRdb's table, derived via immunoSEQ multiplex PCR, lists solely in-frame clones and lacks some. Of some 500,000 clones listed, around 96% are singletons. Input material: naive CD4+ T cells sorted from blood. As to subset: CD45RA+ positively selected. The receptors were sampled from a woman under 40 in good health.

This chain connects TRBV15 to TRBJ2-1; D is uncertain. CDR1 is LNHNV and CDR2 is YYDKDF in the germline V gene (reference sequence). The CDR3 consists of 13 residues. Trimming shortened V by 0 bases and J by 9 bases, and 9 bases separated the two germline ends. The CDR3 sequence: CATSRDLSSEQFF. In DNA, the CDR3 is TGTGCCACCAGCAGAGATCTCTCTAGTGAGCAGTTCTTC. Combining the CDR3 with reference TRBV15 and TRBJ2-1 gives the whole variable domain DAMVIQNPRYQVTQFGKPVTLSCSQTLNHNVMYWYQQKSSQAPKLLFHYYDKDFNNEADTPDNFQSRRPNTSFCFLDIRSPGLGDTAMYLCATSRDLSSEQFFGPGTRLTVL.

The chain recombines TRBV11-2 with TRBJ2-2; 10 bases are a match to TRBD2. This CDR3 spans 16 amino acids. V was clipped by 4 bases and J by 5 bases; unmatched bases: 7. CDR1 and CDR2 (germline): SGHAT, FQNNGV. The CDR3 sequence is CASSYTPGLATGELFF. CDR3 sequence (DNA): TGTGCCAGCAGCTATACACCGGGACTAGCGACCGGGGAGCTGTTTTTT.

The chain links TRBV6-1 to TRBJ2-1; D is undetermined. The CDR3 extends over 13 amino acids. The ends were cut back, 5 bases at V and 4 bases at J, with 9 bases in the middle. Germline-derived CDR1 and CDR2 are MNHNS and SASEGT. The CDR3 reads CASSRLGYNEQFF. CDR3 nucleotide sequence: TGTGCCAGCAGTAGGCTGGGATACAATGAGCAGTTCTTC.

Notes on this clone: The identical CDR3 is also encoded by other nucleotide sequences in the sample. V usage is TRBV5-4 and J usage is TRBJ2-7, with 13 bases identical to TRBD2. The CDR3 is 16 amino acids. The V segment lost 0 bases and the J segment 1 base; nucleotides outside the gene matches: 1. In germline, CDR1 is SGHNT, CDR2 YYREEE (reference sequence). CDR3 amino acids: CASSLGGLAGSYEQYF. CDR3 bases: TGTGCCAGCAGCTTGGGGGGACTAGCGGGGTCCTACGAGCAGTACTTC.

The CDR3 DNA sequence: TGTGCCAGCAGCTTAGATGTTGAGACCCAGTACTTC. Encoded protein: CASSLDVETQYF. V gene TRBV11-2 combines with J gene TRBJ2-5; D unclear. Germline assignment: CDR1 SGHAT and CDR2 FQNNGV. Between the trimmed V and J ends, which lost 0 bases and 5 bases, there was a span of 4 bases. The CDR3 is 12 residues long.